The subject of this entry is one T cell receptor (beta chain). Germline CDR1 LNHDA, CDR2 SQIVND (reference sequence). J lost 9 bases, V lost 10 bases, and 3 bases had no gene match. This CDR3 comprises 11 residues. Profiling relied on immunoSEQ multiplex PCR, and the TCRdb table lists in-frame clones only, not all of them. The table includes roughly 200,000 clones, about 88% detected once. The data originate from a study of blood T cell repertoires in COVID-19. This sequence joins TRBV19 and TRBJ2-1; TRBD1 matches 10 bases. This receptor was obtained from a woman aged 45-60 years with COVID-19, enrolled during active disease. Sequencing was performed on peripheral blood. CDR3 amino acids: CAIGTGVEQFF. The CDR3 DNA reads TGTGCCATTGGGACAGGGGTTGAGCAGTTCTTC.